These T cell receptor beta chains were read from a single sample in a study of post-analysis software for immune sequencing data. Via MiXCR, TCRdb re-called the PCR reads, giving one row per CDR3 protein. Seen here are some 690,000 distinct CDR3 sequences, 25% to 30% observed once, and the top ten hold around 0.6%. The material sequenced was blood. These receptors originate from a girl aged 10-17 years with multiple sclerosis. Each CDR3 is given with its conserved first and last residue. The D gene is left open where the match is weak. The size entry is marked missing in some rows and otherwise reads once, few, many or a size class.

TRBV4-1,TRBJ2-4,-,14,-,CASSQDAERGIQYF,TGCGCCAGCAGCCAAGATGCGGAGAGGGGCATTCAGTACTTC
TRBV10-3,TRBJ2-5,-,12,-,CAISESGTTVYF,TGTGCCATCAGTGAGTCGGGGACCACCGTGTACTTC
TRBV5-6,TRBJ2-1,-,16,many,CASTSIKGVRGNEQFF,TGTGCCAGCACATCTATAAAGGGTGTCAGGGGCAATGAGCAGTTCTTC
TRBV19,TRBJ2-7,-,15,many,CASSIVPGRRDEQYF,TGTGCCAGTAGTATCGTACCGGGGCGTCGGGACGAGCAGTACTTC
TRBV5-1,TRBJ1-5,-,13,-,CASSLDSPWPQHF,TGCGCCAGCAGCTTGGACAGTCCTTGGCCCCAGCATTTT
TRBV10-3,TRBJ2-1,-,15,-,CAISESAGRPGEQFF,TGTGCCATCAGTGAGTCCGCTGGGCGGCCTGGGGAGCAGTTCTTC
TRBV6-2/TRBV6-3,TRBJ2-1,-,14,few,CASSISPGLNEQFF,TGTGCCAGCAGCATATCCCCAGGGCTCAATGAGCAGTTCTTC
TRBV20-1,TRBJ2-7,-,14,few,CSARRGRESYEQYF,TGCAGTGCCAGAAGGGGGCGGGAGAGTTACGAGCAGTACTTC
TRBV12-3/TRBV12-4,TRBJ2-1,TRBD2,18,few,CASSLRTSGYSSYNEQFF,TGTGCCAGCAGTTTACGGACTAGCGGTTATAGCTCCTACAATGAGCAGTTCTTC
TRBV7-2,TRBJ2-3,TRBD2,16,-,CASSLVGLAGRDTQYF,TGTGCCAGCAGCTTAGTCGGGCTAGCGGGAAGAGATACGCAGTATTTT
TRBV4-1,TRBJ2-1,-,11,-,CASRNYIEQFF,TGCGCCAGCAGGAACTACATTGAGCAGTTCTTC
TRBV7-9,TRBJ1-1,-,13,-,CASSEGGSTEAFF,TGTGCCAGCAGCGAGGGGGGGAGCACTGAAGCTTTCTTT
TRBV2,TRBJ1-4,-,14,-,CASSVRGGGEKLFF,TGTGCCAGCAGCGTTAGGGGGGGCGGTGAAAAACTGTTTTTT
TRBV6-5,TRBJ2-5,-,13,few,CASSYMDGGTQYF,TGTGCCAGCAGTTACATGGACGGCGGGACCCAGTACTTC
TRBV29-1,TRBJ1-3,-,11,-,CAFSLGNTIYF,TGCGCCTTCAGCCTCGGAAACACCATATATTTT
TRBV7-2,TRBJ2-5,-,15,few,CASSLDSDPGETQYF,TGTGCCAGCAGCTTAGATTCGGACCCCGGGGAGACCCAGTACTTC
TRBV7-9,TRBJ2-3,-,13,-,CASFTGWTDTQYF,TGTGCCAGCTTCACCGGATGGACAGATACGCAGTATTTT
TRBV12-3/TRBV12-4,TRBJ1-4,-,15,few,CASSFGQGLSEKLFF,TGTGCCAGCAGTTTCGGTCAGGGCCTATCTGAAAAACTGTTTTTT
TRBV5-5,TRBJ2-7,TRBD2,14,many,CASSLGSGTYEQYF,TGTGCCAGCAGCCTCGGGAGCGGGACCTACGAGCAGTACTTC
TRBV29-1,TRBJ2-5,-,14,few,CSVEWMAPGETQYF,TGCAGCGTTGAATGGATGGCCCCCGGGGAGACCCAGTACTTC
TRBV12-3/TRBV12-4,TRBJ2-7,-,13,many,CASSLGPVYEQYF,TGTGCCAGCAGTTTAGGCCCCGTCTACGAGCAGTACTTC
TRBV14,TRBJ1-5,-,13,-,CASSKGGNQPQHF,TGTGCCAGCAGCAAAGGGGGGAATCAGCCCCAGCATTTT
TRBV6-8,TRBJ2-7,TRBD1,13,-,CASVYSGGDEQYF,TGTGCCAGCGTATACTCAGGGGGCGACGAGCAGTACTTC
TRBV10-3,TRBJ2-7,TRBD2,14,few,CTTRTGLAVGEQYF,TGTACCACGCGGACGGGACTAGCAGTCGGCGAGCAGTACTTC
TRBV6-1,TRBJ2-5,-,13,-,CASSAERRETQYF,TGTGCCAGCAGCGCGGAGAGAAGGGAGACCCAGTACTTC
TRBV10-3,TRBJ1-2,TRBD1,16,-,CAISEPGQGGHYGYTF,TGTGCCATCAGTGAGCCCGGACAGGGGGGCCACTATGGCTACACCTTC
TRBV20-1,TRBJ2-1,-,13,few,CSARPGSRGEQFF,TGCAGTGCTAGGCCAGGCTCCCGTGGAGAGCAGTTCTTC
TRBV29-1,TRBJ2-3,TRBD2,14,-,CSAPVAGDTDTQYF,TGCAGCGCCCCGGTAGCGGGGGACACAGATACGCAGTATTTT
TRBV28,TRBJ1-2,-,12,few,CASGTSYRGYTF,TGTGCCAGCGGGACATCTTATCGTGGCTACACCTTC
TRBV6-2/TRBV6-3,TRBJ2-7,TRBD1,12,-,CATEQGGYEQYF,TGTGCCACCGAACAGGGGGGCTACGAGCAGTACTTC
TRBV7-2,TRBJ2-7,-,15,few,CASSRTVGGPYEQYF,TGTGCCAGCAGCCGCACTGTGGGGGGGCCCTACGAGCAGTACTTC
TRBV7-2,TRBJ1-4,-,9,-,CASSPVAIF,TGTGCCAGCAGCCCGGTAGCCATTTTT
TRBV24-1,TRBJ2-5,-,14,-,CATSPGADLGTQYF,TGTGCCACCAGTCCGGGAGCTGACTTGGGGACCCAGTACTTC
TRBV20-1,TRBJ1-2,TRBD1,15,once,CSAREPPGQGNGYTF,TGCAGTGCTAGAGAGCCGCCGGGACAGGGCAATGGCTACACCTTC
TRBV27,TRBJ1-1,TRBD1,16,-,CASNSERQGRSTEAFF,TGTGCCAGCAACTCTGAACGACAGGGACGATCCACTGAAGCTTTCTTT
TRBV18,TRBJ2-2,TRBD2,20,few,CASSPPLGLAGALNTGELFF,TGTGCCAGCTCACCCCCCTTAGGACTAGCGGGGGCCTTGAACACCGGGGAGCTGTTTTTT
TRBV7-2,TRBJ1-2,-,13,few,CASSALQGFGYTF,TGTGCCAGCAGCGCCTTACAGGGTTTTGGCTACACCTTC
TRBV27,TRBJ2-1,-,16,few,CASRPRFSSRANEQFF,TGTGCCAGCAGACCCCGTTTCTCTAGCAGGGCCAATGAGCAGTTCTTC
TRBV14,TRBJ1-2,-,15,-,CASSQDSGFHYGYTF,TGTGCCAGCAGCCAAGATTCAGGCTTCCATTATGGCTACACCTTC
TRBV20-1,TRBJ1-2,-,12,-,CRASWGNYGYTF,TGCAGGGCTAGTTGGGGAAACTATGGCTACACCTTC
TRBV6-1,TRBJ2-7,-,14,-,CASSEAGAIYEQYF,TGTGCCAGCAGTGAAGCGGGAGCGATCTACGAGCAGTACTTC